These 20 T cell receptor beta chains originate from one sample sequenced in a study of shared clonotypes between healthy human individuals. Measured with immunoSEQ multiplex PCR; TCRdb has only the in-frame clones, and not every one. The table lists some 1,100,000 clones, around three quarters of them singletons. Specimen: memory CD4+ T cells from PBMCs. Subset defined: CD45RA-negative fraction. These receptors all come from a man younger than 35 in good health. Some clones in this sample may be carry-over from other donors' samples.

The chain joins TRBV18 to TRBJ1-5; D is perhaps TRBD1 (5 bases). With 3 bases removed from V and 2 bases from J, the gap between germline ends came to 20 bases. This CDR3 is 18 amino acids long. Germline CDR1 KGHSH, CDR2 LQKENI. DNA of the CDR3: TGTGCCAGCTCACCTAAACGACTGGGGGGTAGGGGCAATCAGCCCCAGCATTTT. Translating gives CASSPKRLGGRGNQPQHF.

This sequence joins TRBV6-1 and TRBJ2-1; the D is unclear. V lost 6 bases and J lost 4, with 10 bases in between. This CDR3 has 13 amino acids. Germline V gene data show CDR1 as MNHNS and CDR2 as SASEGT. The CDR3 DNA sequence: TGTGCCAGCAGGTTTCTGGGGTACAATGAGCAGTTCTTC. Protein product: CASRFLGYNEQFF.

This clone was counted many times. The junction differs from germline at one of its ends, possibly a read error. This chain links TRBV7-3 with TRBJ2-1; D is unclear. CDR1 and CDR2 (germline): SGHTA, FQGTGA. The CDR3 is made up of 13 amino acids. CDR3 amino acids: CASSSPRTASFIF. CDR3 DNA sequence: TGTGCCAGCAGCTCCCCGCGGACGGCGTCCTTCATCTTC.

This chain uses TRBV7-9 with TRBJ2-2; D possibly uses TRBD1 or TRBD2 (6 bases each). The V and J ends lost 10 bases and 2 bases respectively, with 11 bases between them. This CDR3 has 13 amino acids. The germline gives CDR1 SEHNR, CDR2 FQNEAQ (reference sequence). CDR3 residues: CAIKGGNTGELFF. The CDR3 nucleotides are TGTGCCATCAAGGGGGGTAACACCGGGGAGCTGTTTTTT.

The CDR3 loop reads CASSLRSTVGETQYF. The CDR3 bases are TGTGCCAGCAGCTTGCGGTCGACTGTTGGGGAGACCCAGTACTTC. This rearrangement joins TRBV5-4 to TRBJ2-5; no clear D. Germline V gene data show CDR1 as SGHNT and CDR2 as YYREEE (reference sequence). V was shortened by 1 base and J by 5 bases, with 15 bases between the two germline ends. This CDR3 is 15 amino acids long.

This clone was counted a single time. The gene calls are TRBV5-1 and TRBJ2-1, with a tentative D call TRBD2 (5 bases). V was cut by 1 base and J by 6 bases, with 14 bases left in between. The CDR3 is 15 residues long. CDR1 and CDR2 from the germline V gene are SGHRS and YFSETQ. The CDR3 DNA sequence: TGCGCCAGCAGCTTGCAACCAAAACTAGGCAATGAGCAGTTCTTC. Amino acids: CASSLQPKLGNEQFF. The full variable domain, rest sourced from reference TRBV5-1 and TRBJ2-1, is KAGVTQTPRYLIKTRGQQVTLSCSPISGHRSVSWYQQTPGQGLQFLFEYFSETQRNKGNFPGRFSGRQFSNSRSEMNVSTLELGDSALYLCASSLQPKLGNEQFFGPGTRLTVL.

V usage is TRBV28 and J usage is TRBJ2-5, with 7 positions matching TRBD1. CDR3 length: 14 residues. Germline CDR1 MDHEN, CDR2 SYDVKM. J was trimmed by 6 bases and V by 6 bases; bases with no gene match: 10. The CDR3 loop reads CASSLTGVRKTQYF. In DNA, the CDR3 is TGTGCCAGCAGCCTCACAGGGGTAAGAAAGACCCAGTACTTC.

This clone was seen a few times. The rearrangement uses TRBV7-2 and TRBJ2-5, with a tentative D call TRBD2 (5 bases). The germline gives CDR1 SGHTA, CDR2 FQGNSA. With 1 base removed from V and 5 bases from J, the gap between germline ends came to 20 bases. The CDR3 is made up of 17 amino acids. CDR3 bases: TGTGCCAGCAGCTTAGTGGGCGGGCCCTCCTCGGGGGAGACCCAGTACTTC. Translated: CASSLVGGPSSGETQYF. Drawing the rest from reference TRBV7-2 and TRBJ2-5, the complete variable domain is GAGVSQSPSNKVTEKGKDVELRCDPISGHTALYWYRQSLGQGLEFLIYFQGNSAPDKSGLPSDRFSAERTGGSVSTLTIQRTQQEDSAVYLCASSLVGGPSSGETQYFGPGTRLLVL.

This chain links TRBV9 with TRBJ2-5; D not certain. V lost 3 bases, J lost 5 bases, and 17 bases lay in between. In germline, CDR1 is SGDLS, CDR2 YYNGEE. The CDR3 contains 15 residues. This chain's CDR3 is CASSARPTLGETQYF. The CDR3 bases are TGTGCCAGCAGCGCCCGACCTACTCTGGGGGAGACCCAGTACTTC.

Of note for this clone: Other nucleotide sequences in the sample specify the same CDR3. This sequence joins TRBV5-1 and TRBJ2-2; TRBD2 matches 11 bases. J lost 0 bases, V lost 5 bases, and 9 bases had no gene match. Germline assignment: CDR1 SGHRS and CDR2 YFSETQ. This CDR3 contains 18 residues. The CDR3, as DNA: TGCGCCAGCAGTTCAACTAGCGGGAGTTTAACGAACACCGGGGAGCTGTTTTTT. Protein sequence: CASSSTSGSLTNTGELFF.

The CDR3 coding sequence is TGTGCCAGCAGCGCCCTTGGACAGGGGCCTAACTATGGCTACACCTTC. Amino acid sequence: CASSALGQGPNYGYTF. This rearrangement joins TRBV5-5 to TRBJ1-2, with 9 nucleotides matching TRBD1. V was clipped by 4 bases and J by 0 bases; unmatched bases: 7. Germline V CDR1 and CDR2: SGHKS, YYEKEE (reference sequence). The CDR3 sequence is 16 residues long.

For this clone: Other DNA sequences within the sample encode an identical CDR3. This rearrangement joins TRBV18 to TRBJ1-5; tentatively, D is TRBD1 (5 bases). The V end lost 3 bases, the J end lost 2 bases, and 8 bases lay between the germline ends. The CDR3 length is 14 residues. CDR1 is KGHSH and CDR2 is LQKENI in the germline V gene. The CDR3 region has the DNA TGTGCCAGCTCACCTGCGGGGGGCAATCAGCCCCAGCATTTT. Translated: CASSPAGGNQPQHF. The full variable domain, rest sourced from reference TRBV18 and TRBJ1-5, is NAGVMQNPRHLVRRRGQEARLRCSPMKGHSHVYWYRQLPEEGLKFMVYLQKENIIDESGMPKERFSAEFPKEGPSILRIQQVVRGDSAAYFCASSPAGGNQPQHFGDGTRLSIL.

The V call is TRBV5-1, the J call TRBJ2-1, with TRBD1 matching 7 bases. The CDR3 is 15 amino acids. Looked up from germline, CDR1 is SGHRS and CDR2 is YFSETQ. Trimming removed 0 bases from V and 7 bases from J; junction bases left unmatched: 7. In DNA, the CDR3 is TGCGCCAGCAGCTTGGCCTTGACAGGGCCAAATGAGCAGTTCTTC. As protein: CASSLALTGPNEQFF.

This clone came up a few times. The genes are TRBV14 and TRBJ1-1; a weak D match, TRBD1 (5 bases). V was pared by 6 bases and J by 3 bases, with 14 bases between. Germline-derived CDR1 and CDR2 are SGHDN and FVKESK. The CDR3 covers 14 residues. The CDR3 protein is CASSRGWTDTEAFF. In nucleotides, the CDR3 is TGTGCCAGCAGTAGGGGCTGGACGGACACTGAAGCTTTCTTT.

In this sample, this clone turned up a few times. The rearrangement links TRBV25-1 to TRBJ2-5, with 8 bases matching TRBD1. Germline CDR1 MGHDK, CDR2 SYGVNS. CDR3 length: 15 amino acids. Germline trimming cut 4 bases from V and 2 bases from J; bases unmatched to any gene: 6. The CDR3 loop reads CASSVGQGGQETQYF. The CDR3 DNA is TGTGCCAGCAGTGTCGGACAGGGAGGACAAGAGACCCAGTACTTC.

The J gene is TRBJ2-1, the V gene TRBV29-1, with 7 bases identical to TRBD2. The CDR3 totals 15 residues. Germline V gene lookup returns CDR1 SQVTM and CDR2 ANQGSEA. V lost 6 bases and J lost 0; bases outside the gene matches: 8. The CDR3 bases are TGCAGCGTCAAATCTAGCGGATCCTCCTACAATGAGCAGTTCTTC. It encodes CSVKSSGSSYNEQFF.

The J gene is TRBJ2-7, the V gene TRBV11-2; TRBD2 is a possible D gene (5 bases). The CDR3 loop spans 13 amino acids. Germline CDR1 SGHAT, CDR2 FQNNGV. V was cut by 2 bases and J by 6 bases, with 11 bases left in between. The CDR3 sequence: CASSLFVDSEQYF. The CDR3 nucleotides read TGTGCCAGCAGCTTATTTGTGGACTCCGAGCAGTACTTC.

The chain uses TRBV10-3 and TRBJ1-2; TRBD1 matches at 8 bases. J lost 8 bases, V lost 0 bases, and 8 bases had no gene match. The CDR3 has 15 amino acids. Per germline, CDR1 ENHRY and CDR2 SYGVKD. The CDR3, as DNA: TGTGCCATCAGTGAGTCACAAGCGGACAGGGACGGCTACACCTTC. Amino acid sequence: CAISESQADRDGYTF.

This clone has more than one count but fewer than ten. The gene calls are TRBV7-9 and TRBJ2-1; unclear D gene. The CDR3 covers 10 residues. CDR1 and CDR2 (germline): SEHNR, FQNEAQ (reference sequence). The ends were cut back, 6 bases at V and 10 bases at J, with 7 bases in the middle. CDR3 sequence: CASSGREQFF. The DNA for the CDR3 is TGTGCCAGCAGTGGTCGGGAGCAGTTCTTC.

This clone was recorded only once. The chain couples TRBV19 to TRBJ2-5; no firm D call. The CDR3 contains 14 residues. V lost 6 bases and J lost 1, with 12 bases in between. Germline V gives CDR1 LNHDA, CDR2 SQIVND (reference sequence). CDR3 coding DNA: TGTGCCAGTAGCAACCGACGTATCCAAGAGACCCAGTACTTC. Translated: CASSNRRIQETQYF.